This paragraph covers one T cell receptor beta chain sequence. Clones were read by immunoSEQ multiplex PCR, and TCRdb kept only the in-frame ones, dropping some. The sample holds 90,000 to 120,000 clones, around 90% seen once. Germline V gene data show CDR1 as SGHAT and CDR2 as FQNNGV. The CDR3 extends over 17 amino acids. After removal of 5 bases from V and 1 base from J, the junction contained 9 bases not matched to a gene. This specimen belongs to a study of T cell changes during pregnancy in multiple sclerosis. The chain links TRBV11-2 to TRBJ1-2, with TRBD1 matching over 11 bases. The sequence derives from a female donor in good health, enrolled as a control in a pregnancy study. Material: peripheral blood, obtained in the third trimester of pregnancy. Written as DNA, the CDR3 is TGTGCCAGCAGCCCCCGGACAGGGGGCTTCGGTAACTATGGCTACACCTTC. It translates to CASSPRTGGFGNYGYTF.